This T cell receptor (beta chain) originates from a study of regulatory T cells in long-lasting Graves disease. Libraries of TCR beta came from iRepertoire HTBI primers plus Arm-PCR of CDR3 regions. TCRdb re-called the multiplex PCR reads with MiXCR, one entry per CDR3 protein. The sample records roughly 420,000 distinct CDR3 sequences, approximately 15% being singletons. Many counts were recorded for this clonotype. Germline V gene sequence: CDR1 KGHSH, CDR2 LQKENI. The J segment lost 0 bases and the V segment lost 2 bases, leaving 5 bases of the junction unmatched. There are 16 residues in the CDR3. Time point specified: newly diagnosed GD, antithyroid drugs for less than 3 months. Scientists built the TCR library using RNA that was extracted from PBMCs. These data are also associated with another study on T cells in Graves' hyperthyroidism and ophthalmopathy.

V and J are TRBV18 and TRBJ2-7; 9 nucleotides agree with TRBD1. This receptor was taken from a woman aged 50 to 60 with Graves disease. The sequencing used peripheral blood mononuclear cells (PBMCs), collected at new diagnosis, from a patient treated with antithyroid drugs. The CDR3 DNA is TGTGCCAGCTCACCAGTTGGGACAGGGACCTCCTACGAGCAGTACTTC. It codes for CASSPVGTGTSYEQYF.